The 6 T cell receptor beta chains in this list originate from one sample, sequenced in a study of T-cell reconstitution after alpha-beta-depleted transplantation in children. Preparation of the TCRbeta library used unique molecular identifiers. TCRdb re-called the PCR reads with MiXCR, one entry per CDR3 protein. The sample shows about 200,000 distinct CDR3 sequences, approximately 6% of them seen only once. The sample consisted of PBMCs, taken before TCRalphabeta/CD19-depleted stem cell transplant. The receptor source for this set is a girl under three years old with combined immunodeficiency, due to receive a stem cell transplant.

The V and J genes are TRBV3-1 and TRBJ2-1; D perhaps matches TRBD2 (6 bases). The ends were cut back, 1 base at V and 13 bases at J, with 11 bases in the middle. This CDR3 has 12 residues. The V gene's germline CDR1 is LGHDT and CDR2 YNNKEL (reference sequence). The CDR3 loop is CASSQGGDSQFF. As DNA, the CDR3 is TGTGCCAGCAGCCAAGGGGGGGATAGTCAGTTCTTC.

This clonotype was detected ten times or more. The chain links TRBV29-1 to TRBJ2-1, with TRBD2 matching 7 bases. The V gene end was trimmed by 4 bases and the J gene end by 7 bases; junction bases not matched to a gene: 10. Germline lookup yields CDR1 SQVTM and CDR2 ANQGSEA. The CDR3 consists of 14 residues. CDR3 coding DNA: TGCAGCGTTGCTCTAGCGGCACCTAGGAATGAGCAGTTCTTC. This translates into CSVALAAPRNEQFF.

This clonotype occurred many times. The chain employs TRBV5-1 and TRBJ2-3, with 8 bases that match TRBD2. Germline loops: CDR1 SGHRS, CDR2 YFSETQ. CDR3 length equals 15 residues. Trimming at V came to 0 bases and at J to 5 bases, leaving 5 bases not matched to a gene. The CDR3 region has the DNA TGCGCCAGCAGCTTGGTAGCCCTAGCGGGAGATACGCAGTATTTT. Encoded protein: CASSLVALAGDTQYF.

This clonotype was recorded many times. V and J are TRBV7-2 and TRBJ2-7, with D possibly matching TRBD2 (5 bases). Trimming left V 1 base short and J 3 bases short, with 16 bases between. CDR3 size: 16 residues. CDR1 is SGHTA and CDR2 is FQGNSA in the germline V gene. CDR3 in DNA: TGTGCCAGCAGCTTAGATAGTCGCCTAGCCCTCTACGAGCAGTACTTC. Protein product: CASSLDSRLALYEQYF.

This clonotype was seen ten or more times. J is TRBJ2-7 and V is TRBV5-6; D unclear. The CDR3 length is 14 residues. Trimming took off 4 bases at V and 0 bases at J, with 11 bases between the two ends. Germline CDR1 is SGHDT and CDR2 is YYEEEE. In DNA, the CDR3 is TGTGCCAGCAGCAACCTACCAGGCTCCTACGAGCAGTACTTC. It yields the protein CASSNLPGSYEQYF.

At least ten counts were recorded for this clonotype. J is TRBJ2-5 and V is TRBV27; 14 bases are shared with TRBD2. Germline V CDR1 and CDR2: MNHEY, SMNVEV (reference sequence). CDR3 length equals 15 residues. Losses at the gene ends were 5 bases for V and 6 bases for J; bases not matched to a gene: 5. The CDR3 nucleotides are TGTGCCAGCAGTCTTGGGACTAGCGGGAGAAAGACCCAGTACTTC. Amino acid sequence: CASSLGTSGRKTQYF.